This entry is about one T cell receptor beta chain. This sample is part of a study of technical replicates of blood from several donors. This table comes from immunoSEQ multiplex PCR, and its TCRdb copy is limited to in-frame clones, with some not included. This sample has some 66,000 clones, with roughly 98% found just once. The length of the CDR3 is 16 residues. V gave up 1 base and J gave up 2 bases, with 15 bases separating them. Germline CDR1 is SGHDN and CDR2 is FVKESK. The V gene is TRBV14, the J gene TRBJ2-7; possibly TRBD1 for D (6 bases). The receptor was isolated from a human donor in good health. Sequencing input: T cells isolated from PBMCs. CDR3 in DNA: TGTGCCAGCAGCCAAGCGGACAGCCTACCCCCCTACGAGCAGTACTTC. This codes for CASSQADSLPPYEQYF.